These 20 T cell receptor beta chains were sequenced from one sample in a study of blood T cell repertoires in COVID-19. Only in-frame clones appear in the TCRdb table, and some are missing; sequencing was by immunoSEQ multiplex PCR. The sample includes 400,000 to 450,000 clones, approximately 91% seen only once; the top ten take less than 2%. The material sequenced was peripheral blood. Source of these receptors: a woman aged 40 to 50 with COVID-19, enrolled during active disease.

This chain joins TRBV30 and TRBJ1-6; the D is unclear. The germline CDR1 and CDR2 sequences are GTSNPN and SVGIG (reference sequence). V was shortened by 0 bases and J by 0 bases, with 12 bases between the two germline ends. The CDR3 runs 17 residues. Here the CDR3 DNA reads TGTGCCTGGAGTGTATCTTTCCTGAGCTCCTATAATTCACCCCTCCACTTT. This gives the protein CAWSVSFLSSYNSPLHF. Complete variable domain (other parts from reference TRBV30 and TRBJ1-6): SQTIHQWPATLVQPVGSPLSLECTVEGTSNPNLYWYRQAAGRGLQLLFYSVGIGQISSEVPQNLSASRPQDRQFILSSKKLLLSDSGFYLCAWSVSFLSSYNSPLHFGNGTRLTVT.

V is TRBV10-3 and J is TRBJ1-1; D perhaps matches TRBD1 (6 bases). CDR3 length: 15 residues. The germline CDR1 and CDR2 sequences are ENHRY and SYGVKD. Trimming took 6 bases from V and 1 from J, leaving 15 bases between them. DNA of the CDR3: TGTGCCATCAGAACCGCCGGGACAACGAACACTGAAGCTTTCTTT. This gives the protein CAIRTAGTTNTEAFF.

The V gene is TRBV7-8, the J gene TRBJ2-1; 11 nucleotides match TRBD2. Germline CDR1 reads SGHVS; CDR2 reads FQNEAQ. Trimming took 1 base from V and 5 from J; bases not matched to a gene: 1. This CDR3 is 15 amino acids long. DNA for the CDR3: TGTGCCAGCAGCTTAGGACTAGCGGGGAACAATGAGCAGTTCTTC. This encodes CASSLGLAGNNEQFF.

This chain connects TRBV5-1 to TRBJ2-7; the D gene is possibly TRBD2 (6 bases). V lost 4 bases and J lost 1, with 12 bases in between. This CDR3 has 14 amino acids. Germline V lookup: CDR1 SGHRS, CDR2 YFSETQ. The DNA of the CDR3 is TGCGCCAGCAGCGCTAGCGCCTTATCCTACGAGCAGTACTTC. It codes for CASSASALSYEQYF. Based on the CDR3 plus reference TRBV5-1 and TRBJ2-7, the full variable domain is KAGVTQTPRYLIKTRGQQVTLSCSPISGHRSVSWYQQTPGQGLQFLFEYFSETQRNKGNFPGRFSGRQFSNSRSEMNVSTLELGDSALYLCASSASALSYEQYFGPGTRLTVT.

The gene calls are TRBV25-1 and TRBJ1-2; the D is unclear. Trimming left V 3 bases short and J 5 bases short, with 7 bases between. This CDR3 has 12 residues. Germline CDR1 and CDR2: MGHDK and SYGVNS. This CDR3 is CASSDSGYGYTF. CDR3 DNA: TGTGCCAGCAGTGACAGTGGTTATGGCTACACCTTC.

Remarks on this clone: One junction end disagrees with the germline gene, perhaps due to a read error. This chain uses TRBV28 with TRBJ2-7, with D perhaps TRBD1 (6 bases). Germline V lookup: CDR1 MDHEN, CDR2 SYDVKM. The CDR3 is 13 amino acids. This CDR3 reads CASLSIQGKPLLF. The CDR3 DNA reads TGTGCCAGCCTCTCCATACAGGGAAAGCCATTACTCTTC. Filled out from reference TRBV28 and TRBJ2-7, the complete variable domain reads DVKVTQSSRYLVKRTGEKVFLECVQDMDHENMFWYRQDPGLGLRLIYFSYDVKMKEKGDIPEGYSVSREKKERFSLILESASTNQTSMYLCASLSIQGKPLLFGPGTRLTVT.

The chain joins TRBV6-6 to TRBJ2-5, with no clear D. CDR3 length: 9 amino acids. Germline-derived CDR1 and CDR2 are MNHNY and SVGAGI (reference sequence). Trimming cost V 10 bases and J 5 bases, with 5 bases left between them. The CDR3 loop reads CANGETQYF. DNA of the CDR3: TGTGCCAACGGGGAGACCCAGTACTTC.

A single count supports this clone. This rearrangement joins TRBV7-9 to TRBJ1-1, with D uncertain. This CDR3 has 15 amino acids. V lost 4 bases and J lost 1, with 13 bases in between. The germline V gene encodes CDR1 SEHNR and CDR2 FQNEAQ (reference sequence). The DNA of the CDR3 is TGTGCCAGCAGCTCATTCGCGGGGAGGAACACTGAAGCTTTCTTT. This sequence encodes CASSSFAGRNTEAFF.

V and J are TRBV4-1 and TRBJ1-3; the D is unclear. The ends were cut back, 0 bases at V and 0 bases at J, with 12 bases in the middle. CDR3 length: 17 amino acids. Per germline, CDR1 MGHRA and CDR2 YSYEKL. The CDR3 loop is CASSQDLVYHSGNTIYF. The CDR3 DNA reads as TGCGCCAGCAGCCAAGATCTAGTGTACCACTCTGGAAACACCATATATTTT.

The chain carries TRBV6-1 and TRBJ2-3, with D maybe TRBD1 (6 bases). Germline CDR1 reads MNHNS; CDR2 reads SASEGT. CDR3 length: 12 residues. Between the trimmed V and J ends, which lost 2 bases and 6 bases, there was a span of 6 bases. The CDR3: CASSEQGDTQYF. DNA for the CDR3: TGTGCCAGCAGTGAACAGGGGGATACGCAGTATTTT.

The gene calls are TRBV6-5 and TRBJ2-1, with 9 positions matching TRBD2. Germline CDR1 MNHEY, CDR2 SVGAGI. V shed 7 bases and J 5 bases; nucleotides not matched to a gene: 6. The CDR3 spans 14 residues. The DNA for the CDR3 is TGTGCCAGCACTTGGGCGGGAGGGGACAATGAGCAGTTCTTC. Its protein product is CASTWAGGDNEQFF.

The chain joins TRBV6-5 to TRBJ1-6; 7 nucleotides align to TRBD1. CDR3 length: 15 amino acids. V lost 2 bases, J lost 9 bases, and 7 bases stayed unmatched. The V gene's germline CDR1 is MNHEY and CDR2 SVGAGI. CDR3 sequence: CASSYQTGSASPLHF. CDR3 in DNA: TGTGCCAGCAGTTACCAGACAGGGTCGGCTTCACCCCTCCACTTT.

This chain joins TRBV7-2 and TRBJ2-7, with a weak D call TRBD1 (5 bases). The germline CDR1 and CDR2 sequences are SGHTA and FQGNSA. Trimming shortened V by 4 bases and J by 4 bases, and 14 bases separated the two germline ends. The CDR3 has 14 residues. As DNA, the CDR3 is TGTGCCAGCAGCTCAGGGCCCGCTTATTACGAGCAGTACTTC. Translating gives CASSSGPAYYEQYF.

V usage is TRBV27 and J usage is TRBJ2-1; TRBD2 is a possible D gene (6 bases). V lost 2 bases and J lost 7, with 15 bases in between. Germline V gene data show CDR1 as MNHEY and CDR2 as SMNVEV (reference sequence). The CDR3 runs to 15 residues. The CDR3 reads CASSLGGAGKNEQFF. The CDR3 nucleotides read TGTGCCAGCAGTTTAGGAGGGGCAGGAAAGAATGAGCAGTTCTTC.

The CDR3 here is CASSLKGWVFQETQYF. CDR3 nucleotides: TGTGCCAGCAGCTTGAAGGGGTGGGTCTTTCAAGAGACCCAGTACTTC. V gene TRBV27 combines with J gene TRBJ2-5; D is possibly TRBD1 (5 bases). The V end lost 6 bases, the J end lost 2 bases, and 19 bases lay between the germline ends. CDR1 MNHEY and CDR2 SMNVEV come from the germline V gene (reference sequence). The CDR3 contains 16 residues.

The J gene is TRBJ2-4, the V gene TRBV6-2 or TRBV6-3, with unresolved D. The germline gives CDR1 MNHEY, CDR2 SVGEGT. CDR3 size: 16 residues. Trimming pared 0 bases from V and 3 bases from J, leaving 12 bases between. CDR3 in amino acids: CASSYSPRPLKNIQYF. CDR3 coding DNA: TGTGCCAGCAGTTACTCTCCTAGACCCCTCAAAAACATTCAGTACTTC.

V is TRBV7-3 and J is TRBJ2-2; D might be TRBD2 (5 bases). Trimming cost V 5 bases and J 5 bases, with 15 bases left between them. The CDR3 runs 15 residues. CDR1 and CDR2 (germline): SGHTA, FQGTGA. The CDR3 sequence is CASSPGPRETGELFF. The CDR3 coding sequence is TGTGCCAGCAGCCCAGGCCCGAGGGAAACCGGGGAGCTGTTTTTT.

V is TRBV6-2 or TRBV6-3 and J is TRBJ1-3, with 8 nucleotides matching TRBD1. V lost 4 bases to trimming and J lost 5 bases; unmatched junction nucleotides: 10. The germline gives CDR1 MNHEY, CDR2 SVGEGT. The CDR3 sequence is 16 residues long. DNA of the CDR3: TGTGCCAGCAGTTCAAGCCGGACAGGGAGGAGAAACACCATATATTTT. Residues: CASSSSRTGRRNTIYF.

The V gene is TRBV7-2, the J gene TRBJ1-4; 9 bases align to TRBD1. Germline V lookup: CDR1 SGHTA, CDR2 FQGNSA. The CDR3 covers 15 residues. V shed 5 bases and J 3 bases; nucleotides not matched to a gene: 4. CDR3: CASSVNRGPNEKLFF. As DNA, the CDR3 is TGTGCCAGCAGCGTGAACAGGGGGCCTAATGAAAAACTGTTTTTT.

The chain employs TRBV11-2 and TRBJ2-7; a weak D match, TRBD2 (6 bases). CDR3 length: 13 amino acids. V lost 3 bases, J lost 7 bases, and 13 bases lay in between. Per the germline V gene, CDR1 is SGHAT and CDR2 is FQNNGV. The CDR3 DNA is TGTGCCAGCAGCTTGAAGCTGGCGGGGGAGCAGTACTTC. Its translation is CASSLKLAGEQYF.